This TCR beta chain was retrieved from a study of blood T cell repertoires in COVID-19. Study overall: T cells, B-cell-depleted T cells, or PBMCs provided the cDNA or gDNA that served as material.

In the original analysis: Amplification from reference gene primers served as the basis for estimated nucleated cell counts. Assay used: immunoSEQ multiplex PCR; TCRdb lists only in-frame clones, some missing. The DNA gave D and trimming, while V, J and clone size come from that table. The table includes more than 200,000 clones, around 80% detected once. Grouping used clinical history reported by participants in a survey and questionnaire. V was pared by 1 base and J by 3 bases, with 13 bases between. The germline V gene has CDR1 LGHNA and CDR2 YNFKEQ. The CDR3 consists of 15 residues. The TCR sequence derives from a man aged 55 to 70 who had recovered from COVID-19. The V gene is TRBV4-2, the J gene TRBJ2-7; maybe TRBD2 (5 bases). The specimen sequenced was PBMCs or T cells enriched from blood (not recorded which). In DNA form, the CDR3 reads TGTGCCAGCAGCCAAGTAGAGGGATTGGGCTACGAGCAGTACTTC. It translates to CASSQVEGLGYEQYF.